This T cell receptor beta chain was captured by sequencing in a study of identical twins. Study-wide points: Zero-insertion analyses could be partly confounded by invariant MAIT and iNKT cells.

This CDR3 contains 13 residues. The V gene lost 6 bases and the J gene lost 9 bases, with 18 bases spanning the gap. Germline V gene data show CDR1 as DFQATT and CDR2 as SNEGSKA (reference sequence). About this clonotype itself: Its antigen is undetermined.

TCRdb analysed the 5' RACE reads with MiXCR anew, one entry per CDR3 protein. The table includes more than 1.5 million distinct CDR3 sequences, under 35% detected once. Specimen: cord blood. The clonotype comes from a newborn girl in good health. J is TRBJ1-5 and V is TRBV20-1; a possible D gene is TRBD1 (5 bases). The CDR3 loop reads CSAGTVSRGPQHF. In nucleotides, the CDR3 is TGCAGTGCAGGGACGGTATCTAGAGGGCCCCAGCATTTT.